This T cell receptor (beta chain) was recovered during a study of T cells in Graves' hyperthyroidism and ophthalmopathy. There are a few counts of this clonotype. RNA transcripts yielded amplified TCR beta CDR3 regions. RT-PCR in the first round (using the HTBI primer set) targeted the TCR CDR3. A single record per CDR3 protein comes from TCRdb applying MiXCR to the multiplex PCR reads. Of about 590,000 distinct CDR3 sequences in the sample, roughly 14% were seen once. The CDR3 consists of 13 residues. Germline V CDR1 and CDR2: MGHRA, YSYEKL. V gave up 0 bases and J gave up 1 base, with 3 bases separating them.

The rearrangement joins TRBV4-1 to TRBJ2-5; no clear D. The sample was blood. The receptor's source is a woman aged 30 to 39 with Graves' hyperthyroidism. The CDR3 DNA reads TGCGCCAGCAGCCAAGATTTCCAAGAGACCCAGTACTTC. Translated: CASSQDFQETQYF.